This entry is about one T cell receptor beta chain. The antigen is undetermined. One entry per CDR3 protein, called by TCRdb with MiXCR from the 5' RACE reads. The data hold 300,000 to 400,000 distinct CDR3 sequences, with around 28% observed a single time. This specimen belongs to a study of T-cell memory formation after mild COVID-19. Study-level findings and limits: Confirmation was lacking for SARS-CoV-2 specificity of second-wave clones that peaked on day 37.

Germline values: CDR1 LNHNV, CDR2 YYDKDF (reference sequence). Between the trimmed V and J ends, which lost 3 bases and 3 bases, there was a span of 9 bases. This CDR3 comprises 13 residues. The sequence was obtained from an adult woman who had mild COVID-19 (a few samples of this study predate the infection). Cell type and time point are not known. This sequence joins TRBV15 and TRBJ2-7; D may be TRBD2 (6 bases). Sequencing used PBMCs or a T cell subset sorted from them (not recorded which). The CDR3 loop reads CATSRGLLYEQYF. The CDR3 bases are TGTGCCACCAGCAGGGGACTCCTCTACGAGCAGTACTTC.